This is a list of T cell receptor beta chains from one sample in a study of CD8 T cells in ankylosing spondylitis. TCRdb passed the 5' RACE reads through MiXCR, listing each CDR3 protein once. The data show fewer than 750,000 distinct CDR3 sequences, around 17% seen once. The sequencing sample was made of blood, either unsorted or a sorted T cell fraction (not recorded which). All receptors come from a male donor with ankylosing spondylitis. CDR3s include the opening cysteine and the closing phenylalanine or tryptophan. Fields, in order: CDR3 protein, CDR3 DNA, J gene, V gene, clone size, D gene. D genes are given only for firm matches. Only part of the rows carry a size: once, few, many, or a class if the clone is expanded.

CASSPPGRERYNEQFF TGTGCCAGCTCACCACCGGGGCGGGAGCGCTACAATGAGCAGTTCTTC TRBJ2-1 TRBV18 few TRBD2
CASSLEGLRGYEQYF TGTGCCAGCAGCTTAGAGGGACTAAGGGGCTACGAGCAGTACTTC TRBJ2-7 TRBV7-9 few TRBD2
CASSYSDSYSGANVLTF TGTGCCAGCAGTTACTCCGACAGTTACTCTGGGGCCAACGTCCTGACTTTC TRBJ2-6 TRBV6-5 few NA
CASRQKQVSGANVLTF TGTGCCAGCAGGCAGAAACAGGTCTCTGGGGCCAACGTCCTGACTTTC TRBJ2-6 TRBV28 many NA
CASSFTSPSSGANVLTF TGTGCCAGCAGTTTTACGAGCCCCAGCTCTGGGGCCAACGTCCTGACTTTC TRBJ2-6 TRBV27 NA NA
CASSQTGSLVEQYF TGTGCCAGCAGTCAAACAGGTTCTCTAGTCGAGCAGTACTTC TRBJ2-7 TRBV27 few NA
CPSSQGLEGGFHNSPLHF TGTCCCAGCAGCCAAGGATTGGAGGGAGGTTTCCATAATTCACCCCTCCACTTT TRBJ1-6 TRBV14 NA NA
CASSYGRGPESPLHF TGTGCCAGCAGTTACGGCAGGGGGCCTGAGTCACCCCTCCACTTT TRBJ1-6 TRBV6-2/TRBV6-3 once TRBD1
CASSAKLEQYF TGTGCCAGCAGTGCCAAGCTCGAGCAGTACTTC TRBJ2-7 TRBV12-3/TRBV12-4 few NA
CASSEAGGGGNTIYF TGTGCCAGCAGTGAAGCGGGGGGCGGTGGAAACACCATATATTTT TRBJ1-3 TRBV6-1 few NA
CASNGDRADEQFF TGTGCCAGCAACGGGGACAGGGCCGATGAGCAGTTCTTC TRBJ2-1 TRBV3-1 NA TRBD1
CASSYPGTGRADYTGELFF TGTGCCAGCAGTTACCCCGGGACAGGGAGGGCGGACTACACCGGGGAGCTGTTTTTT TRBJ2-2 TRBV12-3/TRBV12-4 NA TRBD1
CASSEWAGSSTDTQYF TGCGCCAGCAGTGAGTGGGCGGGGTCTAGCACAGATACGCAGTATTTT TRBJ2-3 TRBV10-2 NA NA
CASSQQGGNQPQHF TGTGCCAGCAGTCAACAAGGGGGAAATCAGCCCCAGCATTTT TRBJ1-5 TRBV6-1 many NA
CASSGGRYTGELFF TGCGCCAGCAGCGGGGGGCGGTACACCGGGGAGCTGTTTTTT TRBJ2-2 TRBV5-1 NA NA
CASTMTGSYNEQFF TGTGCCAGCACCATGACAGGGTCCTACAATGAGCAGTTCTTC TRBJ2-1 TRBV27 NA TRBD1
CASSQEGPTYSNQPQHF TGCGCCAGCAGCCAAGAGGGCCCAACGTACAGCAATCAGCCCCAGCATTTT TRBJ1-5 TRBV4-1 few NA
CSAKKSRGYNSPLHF TGCAGTGCTAAGAAAAGCAGGGGTTATAATTCACCCCTCCACTTT TRBJ1-6 TRBV20-1 few NA
CSRYGTRKGYEQYF TGCAGTCGATACGGGACCCGTAAGGGCTACGAGCAGTACTTC TRBJ2-7 TRBV20-1 NA NA
CASNHGADYNSPLHF TGTGCCAGCAACCACGGGGCGGACTATAATTCACCCCTCCACTTT TRBJ1-6 TRBV14 NA NA
CASSLSGTLIYNEQFF TGTGCCAGCAGTTTATCCGGGACACTCATCTACAATGAGCAGTTCTTC TRBJ2-1 TRBV28 NA NA
CASSLRDKKETQYF TGCGCCAGCAGCCTCCGGGACAAAAAGGAGACGCAGTATTTT TRBJ2-3 TRBV10-1 many NA
CSAPAGDTYNEQFF TGCAGTGCGCCTGCGGGAGATACCTACAATGAGCAGTTCTTC TRBJ2-1 TRBV20-1 few TRBD2
CASSVGGDLPGGYTF TGTGCCAGCAGCGTAGGGGGAGACCTTCCGGGGGGCTACACCTTC TRBJ1-2 TRBV9 NA NA
CASSLVSRELGSDTQYF TGTGCCAGCAGCTTAGTGTCCAGGGAATTAGGGTCAGATACGCAGTATTTT TRBJ2-3 TRBV7-9 NA NA
CASSLLGLNQPQHF TGTGCCAGCAGTTTATTGGGGTTAAATCAGCCCCAGCATTTT TRBJ1-5 TRBV28 NA NA
CASSNVDMLPEAFF TGTGCCAGCAGCAACGTGGACATGTTACCTGAAGCTTTCTTT TRBJ1-1 TRBV3-1 few NA
CASRAGQGQETQYF TGTGCCAGCAGGGCTGGACAGGGGCAAGAGACCCAGTACTTC TRBJ2-5 TRBV12-3/TRBV12-4 NA TRBD1
CSASPDFSSGNFYEQYF TGCAGTGCTAGCCCAGACTTTTCTAGCGGGAATTTCTACGAGCAGTACTTC TRBJ2-7 TRBV20-1 NA TRBD2
CASRTFGGGGNIQYF TGTGCCAGCCGAACCTTCGGGGGAGGCGGAAACATTCAGTACTTC TRBJ2-4 TRBV27 NA NA
CASSVTGSAEAFF TGTGCCAGCAGCGTCACAGGGTCGGCTGAAGCTTTCTTT TRBJ1-1 TRBV7-6 few NA
CASSLIVGQETQYF TGCGCCAGCAGCTTGATCGTTGGCCAAGAGACCCAGTACTTC TRBJ2-5 TRBV5-1 NA NA
CASSQDRLKQGAEQYF TGTGCCAGCAGCCAAGATCGACTGAAACAGGGGGCCGAGCAGTACTTC TRBJ2-7 TRBV4-2 NA TRBD1
CASRLVLAGADEQFF TGTGCCAGCAGACTCGTACTAGCGGGGGCGGATGAGCAGTTCTTC TRBJ2-1 TRBV7-9 NA TRBD2
CASSPKGGPSPSYEQYF TGCGCCAGCAGCCCAAAGGGGGGTCCGTCTCCCTCCTACGAGCAGTACTTC TRBJ2-7 TRBV4-1 few NA
CSVGSLLENTIYF TGCAGCGTTGGTTCCCTCCTGGAAAACACCATATATTTT TRBJ1-3 TRBV29-1 few NA
CASSHYSGGITDTQYF TGTGCCAGCAGCCACTATAGCGGGGGAATCACAGATACGCAGTATTTT TRBJ2-3 TRBV6-1 few TRBD2
CASSFAGQGYTGELFF TGTGCCAGCAGTTTCGCTGGACAGGGGTACACCGGGGAGCTGTTTTTT TRBJ2-2 TRBV27 NA TRBD1
CSAGRPGSNTEAFF TGCAGTGCAGGGCGCCCGGGGTCGAACACTGAAGCTTTCTTT TRBJ1-1 TRBV20-1 few NA
CASRTGVLSIGTSGYTF TGTGCCAGCAGAACAGGGGTTTTGTCCATAGGAACGTCGGGCTACACCTTC TRBJ1-2 TRBV6-1 NA TRBD1
CASSVQSSYNEQFF TGTGCCAGCAGTGTTCAAAGCTCCTACAATGAGCAGTTCTTC TRBJ2-1 TRBV6-1 NA NA
CASSLSQRESPETQYF TGTGCCAGCAGCTTATCCCAGCGGGAGTCACCCGAGACCCAGTACTTC TRBJ2-5 TRBV7-7 few TRBD2
CSARDLWGHGYTF TGCAGTGCTAGAGATCTATGGGGTCATGGCTACACCTTC TRBJ1-2 TRBV20-1 few NA
CASSLGRGVQHF TGTGCCAGCAGCCTAGGGCGGGGGGTCCAGCATTTT TRBJ1-5 TRBV7-9 NA NA
CASSIGFGSYEQYF TGTGCCAGTAGTATTGGGTTTGGCTCCTACGAGCAGTACTTC TRBJ2-7 TRBV19 NA NA
CASSLGAGSSSYNEQFF TGTGCCAGCAGCTTAGGGGCGGGGTCTAGCTCCTACAATGAGCAGTTCTTC TRBJ2-1 TRBV11-2 few NA
CASSQDYRGWETQYF TGCGCCAGCAGCCAAGATTACCGGGGATGGGAGACCCAGTACTTC TRBJ2-5 TRBV4-3 few NA
CASSFLTPYDSYLPYEQYF TGCGCCAGCAGCTTTCTAACCCCCTATGACAGTTACCTTCCCTACGAGCAGTACTTC TRBJ2-7 TRBV5-1 NA NA
CASKAAGDAGELFF TGTGCCAGTAAGGCGGCAGGGGACGCCGGGGAGCTGTTTTTT TRBJ2-2 TRBV19 NA NA